This T cell receptor (beta chain) came from a study of control samples from healthy donors and cancer patients. Data came from immunoSEQ multiplex PCR; TCRdb stores just in-frame clones and leaves some out. This sample carries 150,000 or so clones, around 92% of them seen once, and the ten largest clones take approximately 2%. The CDR3 contains 14 residues. The V and J ends lost 2 bases and 2 bases respectively, with 9 bases between them. Germline V CDR1 and CDR2: MDHEN, SYDVKM. The specimen sequenced was blood. V usage is TRBV28 and J usage is TRBJ1-2; no clear D. The TCR comes from a woman aged 50 to 60 in good health. This CDR3 is CASSLGGKNYGYTF. CDR3 in DNA: TGTGCCAGCAGTTTAGGTGGAAAGAACTATGGCTACACCTTC.